This TCR beta chain was sequenced during a study of cytomegalovirus exposure and HLA in healthy donors. Turning to this clone: Its specificity is unknown.

Regarding the study as a whole: Common viral pathogens were later found to be apparently linked to several of the most significant clusters. In a later analysis, the majority of CMV-associated beta chains seemingly showed HLA restriction.

The PCR ran on 60 Vbeta and 13 Jbeta primers. Assay used: immunoSEQ multiplex PCR; TCRdb lists only in-frame clones, some missing. Of 100,000 to 150,000 clones listed, around 80% were seen once; the top ten hold 9.5% to 13%. Trimming removed 0 bases from V and 4 bases from J, with 3 bases in between. The V gene's germline CDR1 is ENHRY and CDR2 SYGVKD. This CDR3 has 12 residues. Sequencing input: PBMCs. This receptor was taken from a man aged 25-45 years in good health and CMV-seropositive. This chain links TRBV10-3 with TRBJ2-5; no firm D call. CDR3 nucleotides: TGTGCCATCAGTGAGTCCTCAGAGACCCAGTACTTC. It is translated as CAISESSETQYF.